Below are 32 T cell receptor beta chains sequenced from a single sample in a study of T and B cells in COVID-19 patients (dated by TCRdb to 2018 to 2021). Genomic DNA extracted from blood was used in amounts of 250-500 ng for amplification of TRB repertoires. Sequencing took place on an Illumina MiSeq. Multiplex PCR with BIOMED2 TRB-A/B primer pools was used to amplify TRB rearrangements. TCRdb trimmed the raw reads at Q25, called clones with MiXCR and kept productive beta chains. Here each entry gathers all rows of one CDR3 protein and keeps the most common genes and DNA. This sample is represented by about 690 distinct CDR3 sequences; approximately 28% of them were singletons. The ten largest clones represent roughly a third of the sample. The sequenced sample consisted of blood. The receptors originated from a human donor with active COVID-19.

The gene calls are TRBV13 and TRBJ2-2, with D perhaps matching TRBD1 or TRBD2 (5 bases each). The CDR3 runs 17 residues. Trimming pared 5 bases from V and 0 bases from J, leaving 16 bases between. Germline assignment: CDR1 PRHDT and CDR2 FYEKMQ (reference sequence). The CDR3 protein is CASSQEGDPTNTGELFF. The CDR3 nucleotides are TGTGCCAGCAGCCAGGAAGGGGACCCCACGAACACCGGGGAGCTGTTTTTT.

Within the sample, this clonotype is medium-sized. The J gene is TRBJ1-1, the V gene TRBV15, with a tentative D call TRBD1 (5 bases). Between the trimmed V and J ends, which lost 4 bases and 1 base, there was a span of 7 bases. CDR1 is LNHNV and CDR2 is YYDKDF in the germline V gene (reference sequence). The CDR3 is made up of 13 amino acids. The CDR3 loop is CATSTRENTEAFF. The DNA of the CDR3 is TGTGCCACCAGCACCAGGGAGAACACTGAAGCTTTCTTT.

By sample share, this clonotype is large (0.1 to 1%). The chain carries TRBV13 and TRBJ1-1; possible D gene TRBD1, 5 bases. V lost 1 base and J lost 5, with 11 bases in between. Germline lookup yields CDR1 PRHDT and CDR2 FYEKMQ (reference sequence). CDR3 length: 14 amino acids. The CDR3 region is CASSLEGEGTEAFF. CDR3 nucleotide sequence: TGTGCCAGCAGCTTAGAAGGGGAGGGGACTGAAGCTTTCTTT.

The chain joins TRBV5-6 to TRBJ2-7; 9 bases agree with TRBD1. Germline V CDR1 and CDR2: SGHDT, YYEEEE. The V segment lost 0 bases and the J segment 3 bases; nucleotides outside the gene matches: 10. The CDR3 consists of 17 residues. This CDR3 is CASSLGGVLGQGYEQYF. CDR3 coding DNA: TGTGCCAGCAGCTTGGGAGGGGTGTTGGGACAGGGCTACGAGCAGTACTTC.

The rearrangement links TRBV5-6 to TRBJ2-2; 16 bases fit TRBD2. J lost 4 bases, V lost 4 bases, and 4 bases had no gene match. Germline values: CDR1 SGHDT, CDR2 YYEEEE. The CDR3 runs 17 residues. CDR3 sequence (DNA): TGTGCCAGCAGCCCGGGACTAGCGGGAGGGGGCACCGGGGAGCTGTTTTTT. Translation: CASSPGLAGGGTGELFF.

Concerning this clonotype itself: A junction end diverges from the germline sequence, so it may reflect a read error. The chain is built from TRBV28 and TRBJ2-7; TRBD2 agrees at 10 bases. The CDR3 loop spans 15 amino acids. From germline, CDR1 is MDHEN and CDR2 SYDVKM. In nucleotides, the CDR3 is TGTGCCAGCACCACTTGGACTAGCGGCTCCTCCGAGCAGTACTTC. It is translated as CASTTWTSGSSEQYF.

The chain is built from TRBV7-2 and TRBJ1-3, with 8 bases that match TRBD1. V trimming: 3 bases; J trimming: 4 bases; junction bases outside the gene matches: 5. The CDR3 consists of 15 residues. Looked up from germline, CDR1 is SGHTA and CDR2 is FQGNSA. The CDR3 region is CASSFAGGSGNTIYF. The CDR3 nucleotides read TGTGCCAGCAGCTTTGCAGGGGGCTCAGGAAACACCATATATTTT.

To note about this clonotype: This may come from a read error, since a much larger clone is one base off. CDR3 residues: CSARDLAQEWDTQYF. Written as DNA, the CDR3 is TGCAGTGCTAGAGATCTGGCTCAGGAGTGGGATACGCAGTATTTT. The V call is TRBV20-1, the J call TRBJ2-3; no reliable D call. V was clipped by 0 bases and J by 6 bases, with 16 bases between them. CDR1 and CDR2 from the germline V gene are DFQATT and SNEGSKA (reference sequence). This CDR3 has 15 amino acids.

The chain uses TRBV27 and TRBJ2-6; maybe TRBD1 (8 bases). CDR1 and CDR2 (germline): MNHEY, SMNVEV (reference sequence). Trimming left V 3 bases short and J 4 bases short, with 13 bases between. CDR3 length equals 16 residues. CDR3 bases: TGTGCCAGCAGTTTCACAGGGGGGGCAGGGGCCAACGTCCTGACTTTC. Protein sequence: CASSFTGGAGANVLTF.

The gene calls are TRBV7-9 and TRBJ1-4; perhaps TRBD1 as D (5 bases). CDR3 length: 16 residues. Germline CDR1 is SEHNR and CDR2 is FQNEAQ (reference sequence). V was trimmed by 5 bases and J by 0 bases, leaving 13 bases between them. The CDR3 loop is CASSGFTGATNEKLFF. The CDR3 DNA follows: TGTGCCAGCAGCGGATTCACAGGTGCAACTAATGAAAAACTGTTTTTT.

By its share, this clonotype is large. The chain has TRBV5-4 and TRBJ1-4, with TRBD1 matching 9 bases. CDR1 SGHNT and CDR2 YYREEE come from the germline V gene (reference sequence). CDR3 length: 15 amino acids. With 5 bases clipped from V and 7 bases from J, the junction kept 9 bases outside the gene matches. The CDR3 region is CASSLRTGESEKLFF. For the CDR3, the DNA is TGTGCCAGCAGTCTTAGGACAGGGGAGAGTGAAAAACTGTTTTTT.

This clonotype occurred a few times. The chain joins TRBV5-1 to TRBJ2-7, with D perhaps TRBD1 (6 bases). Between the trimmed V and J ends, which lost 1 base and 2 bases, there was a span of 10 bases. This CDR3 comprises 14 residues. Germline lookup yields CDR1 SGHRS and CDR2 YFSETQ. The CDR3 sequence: CASSLQGLAYEQYF. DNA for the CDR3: TGCGCCAGCAGCTTGCAGGGGCTGGCCTACGAGCAGTACTTC.

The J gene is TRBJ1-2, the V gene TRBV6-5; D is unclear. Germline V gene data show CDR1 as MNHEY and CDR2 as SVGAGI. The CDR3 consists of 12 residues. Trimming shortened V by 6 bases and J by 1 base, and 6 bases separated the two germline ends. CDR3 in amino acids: CASSKNNYGYTF. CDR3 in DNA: TGTGCCAGCAGCAAAAATAACTATGGCTACACCTTC.

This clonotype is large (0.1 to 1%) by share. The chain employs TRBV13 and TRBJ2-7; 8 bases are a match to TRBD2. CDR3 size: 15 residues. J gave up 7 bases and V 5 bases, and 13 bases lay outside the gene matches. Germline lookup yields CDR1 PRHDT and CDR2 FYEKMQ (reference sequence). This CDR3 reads CASSQEGSGRGEQYF. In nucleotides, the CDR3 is TGTGCCAGCAGCCAAGAAGGGAGCGGGAGAGGTGAGCAGTACTTC.

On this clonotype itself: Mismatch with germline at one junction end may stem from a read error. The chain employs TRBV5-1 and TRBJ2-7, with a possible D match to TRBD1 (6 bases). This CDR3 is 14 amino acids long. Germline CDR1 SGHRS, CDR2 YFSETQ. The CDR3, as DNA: TGTGCCAGAAGCTTGCAGGGGCTGGCCTACGAGCAGTACTTC. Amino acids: CARSLQGLAYEQYF.

In nucleotides, the CDR3 is TGTGCCAGCAGCCAAGACCTGCTTCGGGCAAAAGGGACCCAGTACTTC. This translates into CASSQDLLRAKGTQYF. This chain links TRBV11-1 with TRBJ2-5, with no clear D. The CDR3 extends over 16 amino acids. V dropped 5 bases and J dropped 7 bases, with 23 bases sitting between them. Germline CDR1 and CDR2: SGHAT and FQDESV (reference sequence).

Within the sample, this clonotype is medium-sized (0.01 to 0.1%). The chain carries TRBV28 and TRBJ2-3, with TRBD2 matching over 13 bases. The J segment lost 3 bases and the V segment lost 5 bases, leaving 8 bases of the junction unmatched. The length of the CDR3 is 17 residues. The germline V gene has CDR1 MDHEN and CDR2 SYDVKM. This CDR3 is CASSIWTSGSSTDTQYF. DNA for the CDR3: TGTGCCAGCAGTATCTGGACTAGCGGGAGTAGTACAGATACGCAGTATTTT.

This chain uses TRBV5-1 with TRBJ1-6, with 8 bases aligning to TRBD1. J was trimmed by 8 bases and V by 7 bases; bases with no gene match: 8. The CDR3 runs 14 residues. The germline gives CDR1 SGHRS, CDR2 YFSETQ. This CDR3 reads CASFAGGIYSPLHF. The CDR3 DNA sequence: TGCGCCAGCTTCGCAGGGGGCATATATTCACCCCTCCACTTT.

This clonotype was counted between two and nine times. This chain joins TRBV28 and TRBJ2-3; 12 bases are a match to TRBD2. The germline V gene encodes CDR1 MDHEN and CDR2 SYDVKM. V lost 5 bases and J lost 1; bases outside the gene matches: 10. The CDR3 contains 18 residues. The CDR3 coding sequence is TGTGCCAGCAGTCTCTGGACTAGCGGGGTACCCGGCACAGATACGCAGTATTTT. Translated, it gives CASSLWTSGVPGTDTQYF.

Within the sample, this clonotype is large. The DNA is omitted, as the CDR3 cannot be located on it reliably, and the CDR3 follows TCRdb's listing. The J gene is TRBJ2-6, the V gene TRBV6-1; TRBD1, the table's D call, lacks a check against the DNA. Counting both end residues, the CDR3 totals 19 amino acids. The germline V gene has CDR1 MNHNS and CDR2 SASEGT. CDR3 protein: CASILVVDRGLSGANVLTF.

The CDR3: CASSLTSRLGLDYGYTF. The CDR3 DNA sequence: TGCGCCAGCAGCTTGACATCGAGACTGGGTTTGGACTATGGCTACACCTTC. This rearrangement joins TRBV5-1 to TRBJ1-2; D gene uncertain. The germline V and J ends were trimmed by 1 base and 3 bases, with 19 bases remaining between them. The CDR3 totals 17 residues. Germline V gene data show CDR1 as SGHRS and CDR2 as YFSETQ.

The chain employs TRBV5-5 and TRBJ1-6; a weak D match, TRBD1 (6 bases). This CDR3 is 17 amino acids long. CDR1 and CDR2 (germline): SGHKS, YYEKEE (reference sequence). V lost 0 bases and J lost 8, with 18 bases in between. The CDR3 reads CASSLGVSGGIYSPLHF. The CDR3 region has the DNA TGTGCCAGCAGCTTGGGGGTTAGCGGGGGCATATATTCACCCCTCCACTTT.

CDR3 residues: CASSLIPGGNNEQFF. The CDR3 DNA reads as TGTGCCAGCAGTTTAATTCCGGGGGGGAACAATGAGCAGTTCTTC. V is TRBV28 and J is TRBJ2-1; 8 bases line up with TRBD2. The germline CDR1 and CDR2 sequences are MDHEN and SYDVKM. CDR3 length: 15 residues. The V segment lost 2 bases and the J segment 5 bases; nucleotides outside the gene matches: 5.

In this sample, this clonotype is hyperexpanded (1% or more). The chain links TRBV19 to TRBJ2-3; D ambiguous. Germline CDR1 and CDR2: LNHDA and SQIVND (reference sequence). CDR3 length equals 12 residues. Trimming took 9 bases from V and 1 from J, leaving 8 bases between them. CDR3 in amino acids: CASQRGTDTQYF. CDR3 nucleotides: TGTGCCAGCCAGCGTGGCACAGATACGCAGTATTTT. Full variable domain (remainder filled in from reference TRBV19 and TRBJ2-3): DGGITQSPKYLFRKEGQNVTLSCEQNLNHDAMYWYRQDPGQGLRLIYYSQIVNDFQKGDIAEGYSVSREKKESFPLTVTSAQKNPTAFYLCASQRGTDTQYFGPGTRLTVL.

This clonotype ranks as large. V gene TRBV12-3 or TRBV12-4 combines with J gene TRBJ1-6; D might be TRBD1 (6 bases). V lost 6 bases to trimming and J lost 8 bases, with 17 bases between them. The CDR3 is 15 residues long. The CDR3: CASSVQGLGDSPLHF. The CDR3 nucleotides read TGTGCCAGCAGCGTACAGGGCCTCGGGGATTCACCCCTCCACTTT.

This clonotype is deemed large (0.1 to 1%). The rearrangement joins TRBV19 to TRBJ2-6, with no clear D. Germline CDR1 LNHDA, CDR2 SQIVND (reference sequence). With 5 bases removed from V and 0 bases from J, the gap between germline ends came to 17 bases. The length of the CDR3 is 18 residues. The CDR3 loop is CASSSGQAGLSGANVLTF. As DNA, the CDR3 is TGTGCCAGTAGTTCCGGTCAGGCAGGCCTCTCTGGGGCCAACGTCCTGACTTTC.

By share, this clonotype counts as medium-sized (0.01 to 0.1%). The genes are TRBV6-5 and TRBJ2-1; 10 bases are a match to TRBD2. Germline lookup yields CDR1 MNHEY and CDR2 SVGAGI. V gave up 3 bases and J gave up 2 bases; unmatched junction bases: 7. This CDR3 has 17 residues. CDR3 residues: CASSYSPSGGPYNEQFF. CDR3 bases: TGTGCCAGCAGTTATTCCCCTAGCGGGGGCCCCTACAATGAGCAGTTCTTC.

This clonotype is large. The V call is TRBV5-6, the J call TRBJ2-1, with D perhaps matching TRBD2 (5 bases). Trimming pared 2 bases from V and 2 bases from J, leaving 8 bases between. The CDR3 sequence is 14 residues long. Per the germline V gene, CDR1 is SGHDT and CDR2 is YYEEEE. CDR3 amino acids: CASSFPGAYNEQFF. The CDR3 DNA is TGTGCCAGCAGCTTCCCCGGGGCCTACAATGAGCAGTTCTTC. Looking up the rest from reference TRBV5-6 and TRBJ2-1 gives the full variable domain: DAGVTQSPTHLIKTRGQQVTLRCSPKSGHDTVSWYQQALGQGPQFIFQYYEEEERQRGNFPDRFSGHQFPNYSSELNVNALLLGDSALYLCASSFPGAYNEQFFGPGTRLTVL.

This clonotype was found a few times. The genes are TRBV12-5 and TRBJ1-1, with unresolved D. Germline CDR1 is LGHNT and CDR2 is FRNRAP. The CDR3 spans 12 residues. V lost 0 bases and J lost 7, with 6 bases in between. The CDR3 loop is CASGLVLREAFF. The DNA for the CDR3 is TGTGCTAGTGGTTTGGTTCTCCGTGAAGCTTTCTTT. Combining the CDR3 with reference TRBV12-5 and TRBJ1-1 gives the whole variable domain DARVTQTPRHKVTEMGQEVTMRCQPILGHNTVFWYRQTMMQGLELLAYFRNRAPLDDSGMPKDRFSAEMPDATLATLKIQPSEPRDSAVYFCASGLVLREAFFGQGTRLTVV.

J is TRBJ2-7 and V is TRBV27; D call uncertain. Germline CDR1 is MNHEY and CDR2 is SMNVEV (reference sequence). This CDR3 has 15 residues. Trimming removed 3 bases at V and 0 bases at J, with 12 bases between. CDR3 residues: CASSFMYPHSYEQYF. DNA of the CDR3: TGTGCCAGCAGTTTTATGTATCCTCACTCCTACGAGCAGTACTTC.

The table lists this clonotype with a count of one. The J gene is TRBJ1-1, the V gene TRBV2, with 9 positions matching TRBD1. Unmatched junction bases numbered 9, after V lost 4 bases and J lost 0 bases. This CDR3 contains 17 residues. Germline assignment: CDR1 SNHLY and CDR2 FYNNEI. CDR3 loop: CASSGRDRDPMNTEAFF. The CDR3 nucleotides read TGTGCCAGCAGTGGCCGGGACAGGGACCCAATGAACACTGAAGCTTTCTTT.

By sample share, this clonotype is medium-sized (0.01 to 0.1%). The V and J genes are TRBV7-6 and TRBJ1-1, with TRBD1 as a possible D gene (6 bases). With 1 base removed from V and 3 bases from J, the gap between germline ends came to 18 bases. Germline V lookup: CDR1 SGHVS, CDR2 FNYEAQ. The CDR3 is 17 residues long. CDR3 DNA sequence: TGTGCCAGCAGCTTAGAGCATGGGGGCCTTCGGGACACTGAAGCTTTCTTT. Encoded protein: CASSLEHGGLRDTEAFF.